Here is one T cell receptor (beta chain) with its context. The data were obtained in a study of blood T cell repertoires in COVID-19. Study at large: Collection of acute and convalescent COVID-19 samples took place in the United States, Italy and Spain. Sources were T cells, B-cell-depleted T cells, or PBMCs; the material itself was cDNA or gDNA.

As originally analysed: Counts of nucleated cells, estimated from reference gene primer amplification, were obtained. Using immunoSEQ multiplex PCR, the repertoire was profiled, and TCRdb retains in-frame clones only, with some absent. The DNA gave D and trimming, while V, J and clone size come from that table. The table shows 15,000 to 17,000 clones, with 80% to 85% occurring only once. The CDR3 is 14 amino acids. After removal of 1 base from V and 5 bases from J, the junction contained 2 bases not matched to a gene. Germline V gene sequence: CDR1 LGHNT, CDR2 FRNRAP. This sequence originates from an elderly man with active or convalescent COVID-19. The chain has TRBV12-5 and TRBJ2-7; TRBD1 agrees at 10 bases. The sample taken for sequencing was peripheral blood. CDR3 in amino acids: CASGLGDRGHEQYF. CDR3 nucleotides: TGTGCTAGTGGTTTGGGGGACAGGGGCCACGAGCAGTACTTC.